This T cell receptor (beta chain) was identified during a study of T cells expressing NK-cell markers. The CDR3 has 12 residues. The germline CDR1 and CDR2 sequences are LNHDA and SQIVND (reference sequence). Each CDR3 protein gets one entry in TCRdb, which reprocessed the 5' RACE reads and gives no DNA. The listing records roughly 430,000 distinct CDR3 sequences. Specimen: blood T cells: a sorted CD56 or NKG2C T cell subset, CD4+ or CD8+ T cells, or bulk PBMC T cells (not recorded which). The chain carries TRBV19 and TRBJ2-3. The TCR comes from a woman between 18 and 69 years old in good health. The CDR3 spells CATGWSTDTQYF. The full variable domain, in which reference TRBV19 and TRBJ2-3 provide the parts outside the CDR3, is DGGITQSPKYLFRKEGQNVTLSCEQNLNHDAMYWYRQDPGQGLRLIYYSQIVNDFQKGDIAEGYSVSREKKESFPLTVTSAQKNPTAFYLCATGWSTDTQYFGPGTRLTVL.